The rows below give T cell receptor beta chains drawn from one sample of a study of T cell responses to AZD1222 COVID-19 vaccine. Libraries were prepared by immunoSEQ multiplex PCR; TCRdb keeps only in-frame clonotypes and omits some of them. Counted here are about 150,000 clones, roughly 92% occurring once; the ten biggest clones make up around 1.3%. Source: peripheral blood, taken on day 0 of AZD1222 vaccination. These receptors were obtained from an adult in good health. Each CDR3 is given with its conserved first and last residue.

V: TRBV4-1; J: TRBJ2-6; CDR3: CASSKQGYSGANVLTF
V: TRBV6-5; J: TRBJ1-2; CDR3: CASSSGTGGYGYTF
V: TRBV5-1; J: TRBJ1-6; CDR3: CASSLRTGNSPLHF
V: TRBV13; J: TRBJ1-1; CDR3: CASSSNRGNTEAFF
V: TRBV7-2; J: TRBJ2-5; CDR3: CASSNRDRFQTQYF
V: TRBV19; J: TRBJ1-2; CDR3: CASSPGTAGSGGYTF
V: TRBV4-1; J: TRBJ1-2; CDR3: CASSQDPSTNYGYTF
V: TRBV7-3; J: TRBJ2-5; CDR3: CASSATSGRQETQYF
V: TRBV5-1; J: TRBJ1-5; CDR3: CASSLGDESNQPQHF
V: TRBV6-2/TRBV6-3; J: TRBJ2-1; CDR3: CASSYSRGRGWNEQFF
V: TRBV6-5; J: TRBJ2-1; CDR3: CASRGGDNEQFF
V: TRBV15; J: TRBJ2-5; CDR3: CATSSPGGQETQYF
V: TRBV7-9; J: TRBJ2-3; CDR3: CASSLVQGRADTQYF
V: TRBV18; J: TRBJ2-1; CDR3: CASSPLPQDNEQFF
V: TRBV6-1; J: TRBJ2-3; CDR3: CASSETGVDTQYF
V: TRBV6-5; J: TRBJ1-5; CDR3: CASSSTTSNQPQHF
V: TRBV9; J: TRBJ1-1; CDR3: CASSPRDRPNTEAFF
V: TRBV6-5; J: TRBJ2-3; CDR3: CASSHLAGTDTQYF
V: TRBV19; J: TRBJ1-5; CDR3: CATAVDGRNQPQHF
V: TRBV3-1/TRBV3-2; J: TRBJ1-6; CDR3: CASSQRPGTSPLHF
V: TRBV19; J: TRBJ2-1; CDR3: CASSIERAAGARGSKFF
V: TRBV4-3; J: TRBJ2-1; CDR3: CASSPGRTYNEQFF
V: TRBV24-1; J: TRBJ2-3; CDR3: CATSDTLPRAVTDTQYF
V: TRBV9; J: TRBJ1-6; CDR3: CASSRALAGQRNSPLHF
V: TRBV19; J: TRBJ2-1; CDR3: CASSILARGGNEQFF
V: TRBV19; J: TRBJ2-6; CDR3: CASSTPGTGANVLTF
V: TRBV30; J: TRBJ1-1; CDR3: CAWRGMNTEAFF
V: TRBV15; J: TRBJ2-5; CDR3: CATSRDTGGETQYF
V: TRBV27; J: TRBJ2-1; CDR3: CASHPLAGRYNEQFF
V: TRBV5-1; J: TRBJ2-1; CDR3: CASSLGNSGAGDEQFF
V: TRBV6-5; J: TRBJ1-6; CDR3: CASSYFPDGDNSPLHF
V: TRBV7-9; J: TRBJ1-1; CDR3: CASNAPGLGTEAFF
V: TRBV28; J: TRBJ1-4; CDR3: CASSSPQGWSEKLFF
V: TRBV30; J: TRBJ2-5; CDR3: CAWSRGLAGLKETQYF
V: TRBV30; J: TRBJ1-1; CDR3: CAWIARMNTEAFF
V: TRBV7-8; J: TRBJ1-5; CDR3: CASSLGGNTIQPQHF
V: TRBV29-1; J: TRBJ2-3; CDR3: CSVETSGDSSTDTQYF
V: TRBV3-1/TRBV3-2; J: TRBJ1-2; CDR3: CASSPGVRGYTF
V: TRBV12-3/TRBV12-4; J: TRBJ1-2; CDR3: CASSFQANYGYTF
V: TRBV9; J: TRBJ2-1; CDR3: CASSIPGTSGRNEQFF
V: TRBV5-1; J: TRBJ1-1; CDR3: CASSFGRGVSMNTEAFF